The sequence of this T cell receptor beta chain was determined in a study of T cell repertoires in cytomegalovirus infection. General study points: Carriage of CMV together with the relevant HLA was identifiable through cumulative public TCR beta family frequency.

This clonotype showed up many times. Its specificity is not known. TCRdb processed the reads anew with MiXCR; each CDR3 protein has one entry. The table has more than 350,000 distinct CDR3 sequences, under 40% seen once. This CDR3 spans 16 amino acids. The junction had 12 bases not matched to a gene; V was cut back by 5 bases and J by 5 bases. CDR1 is SGHAT, CDR2 FQNNGV, per germline. This chain joins TRBV11-2 and TRBJ2-5; 9 positions agree with TRBD2. Sample: PBMCs. This receptor was identified in a human donor in good health (CMV status not recorded). Some clones in this sample may be carry-over from other donors' samples. CDR3 in DNA: TGTGCCAGCAGCCGCCCTATAGCGGGGGAGGAGGAGACCCAGTACTTC. Translating it yields CASSRPIAGEEETQYF.